The 20 T cell receptor beta chains below all came from one sample that was sequenced in a study of shared clonotypes between healthy human individuals. Clones were sequenced by immunoSEQ multiplex PCR, and TCRdb holds only the in-frame ones, with some missing. Among over 2,000,000 clones, 90% to 95% were seen once, and the ten largest hold less than 2%. Naive-designated CD8 cells lacked CD45RO, were positively enriched for CCR7, and omitted terminally differentiated effector memory CD45RA+ cells. The sequenced sample was naive CD8+ T cells from PBMCs. The receptor set was obtained from a man between 18 and 35 years old in good health. Some clones in this sample may be carry-over from other donors' samples.

The CDR3 loop reads CASSLGQSSYNEQFF. CDR3 DNA sequence: TGTGCCAGTAGTCTGGGACAGAGCTCCTACAATGAGCAGTTCTTC. The rearrangement links TRBV19 to TRBJ2-1; the match to TRBD1 covers 7 bases. The CDR3 loop spans 15 amino acids. V trimming: 5 bases; J trimming: 0 bases; junction bases outside the gene matches: 4. CDR1 and CDR2 (germline): LNHDA, SQIVND (reference sequence).

The V call is TRBV6-5, the J call TRBJ1-1; tentative D call: TRBD1 (5 bases). Germline CDR1 MNHEY, CDR2 SVGAGI. The CDR3 loop spans 16 amino acids. Deletions cut 2 bases from V and 0 bases from J, with 13 bases between. The CDR3 coding sequence is TGTGCCAGCAGTTACCAAAGGGACGGTCTGAACACTGAAGCTTTCTTT. This encodes CASSYQRDGLNTEAFF.

The gene calls are TRBV28 and TRBJ2-1; 8 bases line up with TRBD2. V lost 5 bases to trimming and J lost 8 bases; unmatched junction nucleotides: 11. The CDR3 contains 15 residues. Germline CDR1 and CDR2: MDHEN and SYDVKM. The CDR3 spells CASSPPWTSTYEQFF. The DNA for the CDR3 is TGTGCCAGCAGTCCCCCTTGGACTAGCACCTATGAGCAGTTCTTC.

The chain links TRBV9 to TRBJ1-1, with a weak D call TRBD1 (6 bases). Germline V gene sequence: CDR1 SGDLS, CDR2 YYNGEE. V was cut by 4 bases and J by 3 bases, with 10 bases left in between. The CDR3 has 13 amino acids. This CDR3 is CASSQGTHTEAFF. CDR3 DNA: TGTGCCAGCAGCCAAGGGACACACACTGAAGCTTTCTTT.

The chain is built from TRBV7-9 and TRBJ2-7; no firm D call. Trimming removed 5 bases at V and 2 bases at J, with 13 bases between. This CDR3 contains 14 residues. The germline V gene encodes CDR1 SEHNR and CDR2 FQNEAQ (reference sequence). The CDR3 DNA follows: TGTGCCAGCAGCCCCTATGATTTACCCTACGAGCAGTACTTC. Translation gives CASSPYDLPYEQYF.

The rearrangement links TRBV5-1 to TRBJ2-2; 8 bases are shared with TRBD1. Germline CDR1 is SGHRS and CDR2 is YFSETQ. This CDR3 is 15 amino acids long. The V segment lost 1 base and the J segment 7 bases; nucleotides outside the gene matches: 6. The DNA for the CDR3 is TGCGCCAGCAGCTTGAAGCAGGGGGCGGACGGGGAGCTGTTTTTT. This translates into CASSLKQGADGELFF.

A word on this clone: The same CDR3 is also encoded by other DNA sequences in this sample. The V call is TRBV18, the J call TRBJ2-7; D may correspond to TRBD1 or TRBD2 (5 bases each). Trimming shortened V by 3 bases and J by 0 bases, and 12 bases separated the two germline ends. CDR3 length: 15 residues. The V gene's germline CDR1 is KGHSH and CDR2 LQKENI. The CDR3 sequence: CASSPRDGPSYEQYF. As DNA, the CDR3 is TGTGCCAGCTCACCCAGGGACGGTCCCTCCTACGAGCAGTACTTC.

The CDR3 spells CASSFPAGGVDTQYF. The CDR3 nucleotides are TGTGCCAGCAGTTTTCCGGCGGGAGGGGTAGATACGCAGTATTTT. V usage is TRBV28 and J usage is TRBJ2-3; the match to TRBD2 covers 9 bases. The CDR3 contains 15 residues. Germline assignment: CDR1 MDHEN and CDR2 SYDVKM. V trimming: 3 bases; J trimming: 5 bases; junction bases outside the gene matches: 6. The whole variable domain, filled in from reference TRBV28 and TRBJ2-3, reads DVKVTQSSRYLVKRTGEKVFLECVQDMDHENMFWYRQDPGLGLRLIYFSYDVKMKEKGDIPEGYSVSREKKERFSLILESASTNQTSMYLCASSFPAGGVDTQYFGPGTRLTVL.

The J gene is TRBJ2-1, the V gene TRBV30; TRBD2 matches 8 bases. CDR3 length equals 15 residues. CDR1 and CDR2 from the germline V gene are GTSNPN and SVGIG (reference sequence). Trimming took 5 bases from V and 7 from J; bases not matched to a gene: 13. DNA for the CDR3: TGTGCCTGGTCGACCCGTAGCGGGACGGCTAATGAGCAGTTCTTC. Translation: CAWSTRSGTANEQFF. Together with reference TRBV30 and TRBJ2-1, the CDR3 gives the full variable domain: SQTIHQWPATLVQPVGSPLSLECTVEGTSNPNLYWYRQAAGRGLQLLFYSVGIGQISSEVPQNLSASRPQDRQFILSSKKLLLSDSGFYLCAWSTRSGTANEQFFGPGTRLTVL.

This sequence joins TRBV30 and TRBJ1-2, with a tentative D call TRBD1 (6 bases). Trimming pared 4 bases from V and 7 bases from J, leaving 10 bases between. In germline, CDR1 is GTSNPN, CDR2 SVGIG (reference sequence). This CDR3 is 11 amino acids long. CDR3 protein: CAWTGVVGYTF. The CDR3 nucleotides are TGTGCCTGGACAGGGGTTGTTGGCTACACCTTC.

The genes are TRBV6-5 and TRBJ2-7, with D possibly being TRBD1 (5 bases). Trimming shortened V by 4 bases and J by 5 bases, and 12 bases separated the two germline ends. The CDR3 is 13 residues long. CDR1 is MNHEY and CDR2 is SVGAGI in the germline V gene. CDR3 coding DNA: TGTGCCAGCAGTTCTCAGGGTTGGGACGAGCAGTACTTC. This sequence encodes CASSSQGWDEQYF.

Points on this clone: Other DNA sequences of this sample code for an identical CDR3. This sequence joins TRBV7-9 and TRBJ2-3; 11 bases line up with TRBD2. CDR1 and CDR2 (germline): SEHNR, FQNEAQ (reference sequence). CDR3 length: 16 residues. J was trimmed by 5 bases and V by 1 base; bases with no gene match: 5. CDR3 amino acids: CASSLVSSGRRDTQYF. CDR3 DNA sequence: TGTGCCAGCAGCTTAGTATCTAGCGGGAGGCGAGATACGCAGTATTTT.

This clone was detected once. The rearrangement links TRBV27 to TRBJ2-5; D not certain. V was clipped by 10 bases and J by 1 base, with 13 bases between them. The length of the CDR3 is 13 residues. Germline-derived CDR1 and CDR2 are MNHEY and SMNVEV (reference sequence). The CDR3 DNA sequence: TGTGCCACCGCCGTCGCTCCCCAAGAGACCCAGTACTTC. Its translation: CATAVAPQETQYF.

The rearrangement links TRBV29-1 to TRBJ1-2; D gene unclear. Trimming took off 1 base at V and 8 bases at J, with 17 bases between the two ends. Germline loops: CDR1 SQVTM, CDR2 ANQGSEA. The CDR3 spans 14 residues. The CDR3 coding sequence is TGCAGCGTTGAAGGTGGCACCCACTATGGGGGCTACACCTTC. Translating it yields CSVEGGTHYGGYTF.

The V gene is TRBV9, the J gene TRBJ1-3; D remains unclear. This CDR3 comprises 13 residues. Germline CDR1 SGDLS, CDR2 YYNGEE. V was clipped by 4 bases and J by 4 bases, with 9 bases between them. The chain's CDR3 is CASSPKDGNTIYF. CDR3 DNA: TGTGCCAGCAGCCCGAAGGACGGAAACACCATATATTTT.

The chain links TRBV9 to TRBJ2-7; 12 bases line up with TRBD1. V trimming: 3 bases; J trimming: 5 bases; junction bases outside the gene matches: 6. Germline-derived CDR1 and CDR2 are SGDLS and YYNGEE. The CDR3 runs to 15 residues. The CDR3 nucleotides are TGTGCCAGCAGCGCACAGGGACAGGGGGCCCACGAGCAGTACTTC. It encodes CASSAQGQGAHEQYF.

The rearrangement uses TRBV27 and TRBJ2-5; no definite D call. Germline CDR1 is MNHEY and CDR2 is SMNVEV (reference sequence). V lost 0 bases and J 4 bases, leaving 9 bases between the germline ends. The length of the CDR3 is 14 residues. CDR3 in amino acids: CASSLSSLGETQYF. CDR3 bases: TGTGCCAGCAGTTTATCGTCGCTAGGAGAGACCCAGTACTTC.

This sequence joins TRBV15 and TRBJ1-1, with 7 bases matching TRBD1. With V trimmed by 5 bases and J by 3 bases, 6 bases remained unmatched. Germline V gene data show CDR1 as LNHNV and CDR2 as YYDKDF (reference sequence). The CDR3 runs to 14 residues. The CDR3 loop is CATSRDSFYTEAFF. For the CDR3, the DNA is TGTGCCACCAGCCGGGACAGTTTTTACACTGAAGCTTTCTTT. The full variable domain, completed using reference TRBV15 and TRBJ1-1, is DAMVIQNPRYQVTQFGKPVTLSCSQTLNHNVMYWYQQKSSQAPKLLFHYYDKDFNNEADTPDNFQSRRPNTSFCFLDIRSPGLGDTAMYLCATSRDSFYTEAFFGQGTRLTVV.

The V and J genes are TRBV19 and TRBJ2-1; TRBD2 matches at 8 bases. The V gene's germline CDR1 is LNHDA and CDR2 SQIVND (reference sequence). Unmatched junction bases numbered 2, after V lost 1 base and J lost 3 bases. This CDR3 has 15 amino acids. The CDR3 nucleotides read TGTGCCAGTAGTATAGCCGGGACTAGCTACAATGAGCAGTTCTTC. It codes for CASSIAGTSYNEQFF.

Only a few counts were recorded for this clone. The junction departs from the called germline gene at one end, perhaps through a read error. V is TRBV28 and J is TRBJ1-1; D is unresolved. Germline V gene lookup returns CDR1 MDHEN and CDR2 SYDVKM. CDR3 length: 11 residues. Here the CDR3 reads CASSLWREAFF. The CDR3 DNA reads TGTGCCAGCAGCTTATGGAGGGAAGCTTTCTTT.